A single sample is the source of the 26 T cell receptor beta chains below, sequenced in a study of shared clonotypes between healthy human individuals. Profiling relied on immunoSEQ multiplex PCR, and the TCRdb table lists in-frame clones only, not all of them. The top ten clones hold more than 0.55% of a sample with over 850,000 clones, approximately 80% of them seen once. Sequences were obtained from memory CD4+ T cells from PBMCs. Stated subset: CD45RA-negative fraction. Receptor source: a young man in good health. Some clones in this sample may be carry-over from other donors' samples.

This chain connects TRBV4-1 to TRBJ2-4; 11 positions agree with TRBD2. Trimming at V came to 5 bases and at J to 1 base, leaving 10 bases not matched to a gene. This CDR3 has 18 residues. Germline lookup yields CDR1 MGHRA and CDR2 YSYEKL. In nucleotides, the CDR3 is TGCGCCAGCAGCGACACTAGCGGGAGAGTGGGGGCCAAAAACATTCAGTACTTC. Its translation: CASSDTSGRVGAKNIQYF.

The count of this clone is one. The V call is TRBV27, the J call TRBJ1-2, with D perhaps TRBD1 (6 bases). The CDR3 consists of 13 residues. Germline values: CDR1 MNHEY, CDR2 SMNVEV (reference sequence). The ends were cut back, 2 bases at V and 6 bases at J, with 10 bases in the middle. The CDR3 DNA follows: TGTGCCAGCAGTTTAACAGGGTACGATGGCTACACCTTC. This translates into CASSLTGYDGYTF.

For this clone: This clone may be a read error of a much larger clone one base away. The chain's CDR3 is CACSFGGRLNEKLFF. In DNA form, the CDR3 reads TGTGCCTGCAGTTTTGGAGGGAGGCTTAATGAAAAACTGTTTTTT. The V call is TRBV28, the J call TRBJ1-4, with D unresolved. This CDR3 has 15 residues. Germline CDR1 and CDR2: MDHEN and SYDVKM.

The rearrangement links TRBV28 to TRBJ2-5; 8 bases match TRBD2. The germline V gene encodes CDR1 MDHEN and CDR2 SYDVKM. J gave up 5 bases and V 10 bases, and 9 bases lay outside the gene matches. The CDR3 runs to 13 residues. Here the CDR3 DNA reads TGTGCCACCATGCCGGGGGGGCAGGAGACCCAGTACTTC. Translating it yields CATMPGGQETQYF.

This chain links TRBV30 with TRBJ2-4; maybe TRBD2 (5 bases). Germline V lookup: CDR1 GTSNPN, CDR2 SVGIG (reference sequence). The CDR3 sequence is 13 residues long. Trimming cost V 0 bases and J 15 bases, with 18 bases left between them. This CDR3 is CAWSVTPFQAGYF. The CDR3 nucleotides read TGTGCCTGGAGTGTAACCCCCTTTCAGGCGGGGTACTTC.

This clone has more than one count but fewer than ten. Other DNA sequences of this sample code for an identical CDR3. The chain employs TRBV9 and TRBJ2-3; D may be TRBD1 or TRBD2 (6 bases each). This CDR3 has 16 amino acids. Germline loops: CDR1 SGDLS, CDR2 YYNGEE. Between the trimmed V and J ends, which lost 0 bases and 2 bases, there was a span of 13 bases. The CDR3 sequence: CASSVGGAEATDTQYF. DNA for the CDR3: TGTGCCAGCAGCGTAGGGGGGGCAGAGGCCACAGATACGCAGTATTTT.

The chain couples TRBV5-1 to TRBJ2-1; unclear D gene. Trimming removed 5 bases from V and 0 bases from J, with 12 bases in between. The germline CDR1 and CDR2 sequences are SGHRS and YFSETQ. CDR3 length equals 15 residues. CDR3 region: CASRTLPSSYNEQFF. DNA for the CDR3: TGCGCCAGCAGAACGCTACCTAGCTCCTACAATGAGCAGTTCTTC.

The chain is built from TRBV7-7 and TRBJ2-1; no clear D gene. Trimming took 1 base from V and 9 from J, leaving 13 bases between them. The CDR3 totals 14 residues. Germline V CDR1 and CDR2: SSHAT, FNYEAQ (reference sequence). The CDR3 sequence is CASSLGLAYGEQFF. The CDR3 nucleotides are TGTGCCAGCAGCTTAGGCTTGGCTTATGGTGAGCAGTTCTTC.

This rearrangement joins TRBV4-1 to TRBJ2-5; 12 bases agree with TRBD1. The V and J ends lost 2 bases and 4 bases, in that order; junction bases with no gene match: 14. The CDR3 spans 19 residues. Per germline, CDR1 MGHRA and CDR2 YSYEKL. The CDR3 coding sequence is TGCGCCAGCAGCCAATTTGTAATGGGACAGGGGGCGCGGGGAGAGACCCAGTACTTC. Translation gives CASSQFVMGQGARGETQYF.

The chain couples TRBV28 to TRBJ1-2; 7 bases are shared with TRBD1. Trimming cost V 2 bases and J 8 bases; bases outside gene matches: 2. The length of the CDR3 is 12 residues. Germline CDR1 is MDHEN and CDR2 is SYDVKM. CDR3 sequence: CASSLGRGGYTF. In DNA form, the CDR3 reads TGTGCCAGCAGTTTAGGCAGGGGGGGCTACACCTTC.

The V call is TRBV6-1, the J call TRBJ2-1; 7 positions agree with TRBD1. CDR3 length: 16 amino acids. Germline V lookup: CDR1 MNHNS, CDR2 SASEGT. The ends lost 2 bases at V and 3 bases at J; junction bases unmatched: 7. CDR3 residues: CASSELRDRHYNEQFF. The CDR3 bases are TGTGCCAGCAGTGAACTCCGGGACAGACACTACAATGAGCAGTTCTTC.

The chain employs TRBV28 and TRBJ1-2; D gene uncertain. CDR1 and CDR2 (germline): MDHEN, SYDVKM. V gave up 8 bases and J gave up 4 bases, with 11 bases separating them. This CDR3 has 12 residues. The CDR3 protein is CASGPRRYGYTF. The DNA for the CDR3 is TGTGCCAGCGGCCCCAGGCGCTATGGCTACACCTTC.

The J gene is TRBJ2-7, the V gene TRBV5-1, with D perhaps matching TRBD1 (6 bases). Germline V gene lookup returns CDR1 SGHRS and CDR2 YFSETQ. The CDR3 is 15 amino acids. V was trimmed by 0 bases and J by 5 bases, leaving 15 bases between them. The CDR3 nucleotides read TGCGCCAGCAGCTTGGATAGTCAGGGGATCAACGAGCAGTACTTC. It specifies CASSLDSQGINEQYF.

This chain's CDR3 is CASSFGDFTDTQYF. In DNA form, the CDR3 reads TGTGCCAGCAGCTTTGGTGATTTCACAGATACGCAGTATTTT. The J gene is TRBJ2-3, the V gene TRBV7-9; D gene uncertain. Trimming took off 3 bases at V and 2 bases at J, with 9 bases between the two ends. Germline assignment: CDR1 SEHNR and CDR2 FQNEAQ (reference sequence). The CDR3 contains 14 residues.

The chain has TRBV11-1 and TRBJ1-3; 7 bases are shared with TRBD1. Trimming at V came to 6 bases and at J to 0 bases, leaving 5 bases not matched to a gene. The CDR3 spans 15 residues. Germline V gene lookup returns CDR1 SGHAT and CDR2 FQDESV (reference sequence). Here the CDR3 DNA reads TGTGCCAGCAGTTACGACAGGGCCTCTGGAAACACCATATATTTT. The encoded protein is CASSYDRASGNTIYF.

CDR3 nucleotides: TGTGCCAGCAGTTTATTCGACGGCAATCAGCCCCAGCATTTT. It specifies CASSLFDGNQPQHF. The chain recombines TRBV27 with TRBJ1-5; the D is unclear. V lost 1 base, J lost 2 bases, and 6 bases lay in between. Germline assignment: CDR1 MNHEY and CDR2 SMNVEV (reference sequence). The CDR3 loop spans 14 amino acids.

The chain links TRBV2 to TRBJ1-1; D remains ambiguous. CDR1 and CDR2 from the germline V gene are SNHLY and FYNNEI. The CDR3 contains 12 residues. V was shortened by 6 bases and J by 7 bases, with 12 bases between the two germline ends. CDR3 sequence reads: CASRPGFSEAFF. The CDR3 DNA sequence: TGTGCCAGCAGGCCGGGGTTTAGTGAAGCTTTCTTT. The complete variable domain, with remaining parts taken from reference TRBV2 and TRBJ1-1, reads EPEVTQTPSHQVTQMGQEVILRCVPISNHLYFYWYRQILGQKVEFLVSFYNNEISEKSEIFDDQFSVERPDGSNFTLKIRSTKLEDSAMYFCASRPGFSEAFFGQGTRLTVV.

This chain joins TRBV14 and TRBJ2-1; D is uncertain. This CDR3 has 15 residues. The V and J ends lost 0 bases and 4 bases respectively, with 10 bases between them. The germline V gene encodes CDR1 SGHDN and CDR2 FVKESK. In DNA form, the CDR3 reads TGTGCCAGCAGCCAAGATTTAGGGCAATACAATGAGCAGTTCTTC. This gives the protein CASSQDLGQYNEQFF.

Note on this clone: This sample includes further DNA sequences coding for the same CDR3. This chain joins TRBV7-2 and TRBJ2-7, with D tentatively TRBD2 (5 bases). The CDR3 extends over 13 amino acids. Per the germline V gene, CDR1 is SGHTA and CDR2 is FQGNSA. V was shortened by 5 bases and J by 4 bases, with 12 bases between the two germline ends. CDR3 nucleotides: TGTGCCAGCAGCCCCTCCAGAGGGTACGAGCAGTACTTC. Translating gives CASSPSRGYEQYF.

The rearrangement links TRBV5-1 to TRBJ2-6; tentatively, D is TRBD2 (5 bases). Germline V gene data show CDR1 as SGHRS and CDR2 as YFSETQ. The V end was cut by 8 bases, the J end by 0 bases, with 9 bases between. The CDR3 runs 14 residues. CDR3 region: CASSAFSGANVLTF. In nucleotides, the CDR3 is TGCGCCAGTAGCGCGTTCTCTGGGGCCAACGTCCTGACTTTC. Supplemented by reference TRBV5-1 and TRBJ2-6, the full variable domain reads KAGVTQTPRYLIKTRGQQVTLSCSPISGHRSVSWYQQTPGQGLQFLFEYFSETQRNKGNFPGRFSGRQFSNSRSEMNVSTLELGDSALYLCASSAFSGANVLTFGAGSRLTVL.

J is TRBJ1-2 and V is TRBV18; D is undetermined. This CDR3 region has 15 residues. CDR1 and CDR2 (germline): KGHSH, LQKENI. The V end lost 2 bases, the J end lost 8 bases, and 18 bases lay between the germline ends. The CDR3 region is CASSPLSRDLGGYTF. In DNA, the CDR3 is TGTGCCAGCTCACCATTGTCTCGCGATCTCGGGGGCTACACCTTC.

The chain joins TRBV28 to TRBJ2-7; D unresolved. Germline V CDR1 and CDR2: MDHEN, SYDVKM. V shed 8 bases and J shed 4 bases, with 18 bases lying between them. The CDR3 has 14 amino acids. The CDR3 protein is CASRSQTRQYEQYF. DNA for the CDR3: TGTGCCAGCCGCTCACAAACAAGGCAGTACGAGCAGTACTTC.

The V call is TRBV28, the J call TRBJ1-5, with D perhaps matching TRBD1 (6 bases). Trimming took off 3 bases at V and 4 bases at J, with 7 bases between the two ends. CDR3 length equals 13 residues. Germline-derived CDR1 and CDR2 are MDHEN and SYDVKM. CDR3 in DNA: TGTGCCAGCAGTTTTCAGGGGAATCAGCCCCAGCATTTT. Translated: CASSFQGNQPQHF.

This chain joins TRBV6-5 and TRBJ2-7; D could derive from TRBD1 or TRBD2 (5 bases each). Germline CDR1 and CDR2: MNHEY and SVGAGI. The CDR3 consists of 14 residues. The ends were cut back, 5 bases at V and 0 bases at J, with 11 bases in the middle. The CDR3 spells CASSPNGASYEQYF. In DNA, the CDR3 is TGTGCCAGCAGTCCGAACGGGGCCTCCTACGAGCAGTACTTC.

Remarks on this clone: Other DNA sequences of this sample code for an identical CDR3. This chain links TRBV5-1 with TRBJ1-2, with 7 bases lining up with TRBD1. After removal of 0 bases from V and 0 bases from J, the junction contained 2 bases not matched to a gene. CDR1 and CDR2 from the germline V gene are SGHRS and YFSETQ. The CDR3 sequence is 15 residues long. CDR3 protein: CASSLGGTANYGYTF. The CDR3 bases are TGCGCCAGCAGCTTGGGAGGGACAGCTAACTATGGCTACACCTTC.

This chain links TRBV27 with TRBJ1-1, with 11 bases that match TRBD1. Trimming at V came to 6 bases and at J to 4 bases, leaving 10 bases not matched to a gene. Germline V gene sequence: CDR1 MNHEY, CDR2 SMNVEV (reference sequence). The CDR3 is 16 residues long. The CDR3 region has the DNA TGTGCCAGCAGACCTAGGACAGGGGGCTTTAGCACTGAAGCTTTCTTT. Its protein is CASRPRTGGFSTEAFF.